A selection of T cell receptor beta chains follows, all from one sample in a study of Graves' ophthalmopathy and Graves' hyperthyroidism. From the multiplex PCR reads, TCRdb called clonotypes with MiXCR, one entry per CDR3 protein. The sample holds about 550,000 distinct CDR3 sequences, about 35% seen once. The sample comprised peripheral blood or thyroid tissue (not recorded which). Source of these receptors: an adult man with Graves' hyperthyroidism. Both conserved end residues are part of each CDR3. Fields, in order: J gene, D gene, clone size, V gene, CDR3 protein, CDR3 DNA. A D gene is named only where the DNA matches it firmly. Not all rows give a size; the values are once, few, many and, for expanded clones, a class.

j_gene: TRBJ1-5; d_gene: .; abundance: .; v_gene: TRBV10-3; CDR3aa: CAIRRSGFGNQPQHF; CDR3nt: TGTGCCATCCGACGATCAGGGTTCGGGAATCAGCCCCAGCATTTT
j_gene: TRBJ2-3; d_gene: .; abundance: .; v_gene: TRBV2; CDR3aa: CASSYPGEGTDTQYF; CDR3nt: TGTGCCAGCAGTTATCCGGGGGAGGGCACAGATACGCAGTATTTT
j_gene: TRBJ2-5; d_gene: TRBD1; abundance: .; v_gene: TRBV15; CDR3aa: CATSRTGKGTEETQYF; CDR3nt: TGTGCCACCAGCAGGACAGGGAAAGGCACTGAAGAGACCCAGTACTTC
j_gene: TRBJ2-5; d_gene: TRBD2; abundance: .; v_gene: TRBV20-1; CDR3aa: CSATHVSGGYQETQYF; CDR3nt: TGCAGTGCTACCCATGTCTCGGGAGGGTACCAAGAGACCCAGTACTTC
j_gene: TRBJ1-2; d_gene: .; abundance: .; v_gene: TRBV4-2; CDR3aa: CASSQVTGFDGYTF; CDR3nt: TGTGCCAGCAGCCAAGTGACAGGATTCGATGGCTACACCTTC
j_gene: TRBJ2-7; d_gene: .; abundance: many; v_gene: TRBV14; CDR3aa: CASSHTPLYEQYF; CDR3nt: TGTGCCAGCAGCCACACACCCCTTTACGAGCAGTACTTC
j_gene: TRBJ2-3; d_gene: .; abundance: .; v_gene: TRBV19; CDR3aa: CASSIESTDTQYF; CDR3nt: TGTGCCAGTAGTATAGAGAGCACAGATACGCAGTATTTT
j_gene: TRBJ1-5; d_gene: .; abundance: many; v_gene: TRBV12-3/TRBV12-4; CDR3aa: CASSFGGNQPQHF; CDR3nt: TGTGCCAGCAGCTTTGGTGGAAATCAGCCCCAGCATTTT
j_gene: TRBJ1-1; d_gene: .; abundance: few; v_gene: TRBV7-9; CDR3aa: CASSQDVGGAIWTEAFF; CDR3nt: TGTGCCAGCAGCCAAGATGTGGGGGGGGCTATATGGACTGAAGCTTTCTTT
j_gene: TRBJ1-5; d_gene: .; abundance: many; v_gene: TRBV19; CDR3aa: CASSIGSGANQPQHF; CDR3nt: TGTGCCAGTAGTATTGGGTCAGGGGCCAATCAGCCCCAGCATTTT
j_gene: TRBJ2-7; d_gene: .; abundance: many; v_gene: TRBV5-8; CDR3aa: CASSFDRSYEQYF; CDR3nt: TGTGCCAGCAGTTTTGACCGGTCCTACGAGCAGTACTTC
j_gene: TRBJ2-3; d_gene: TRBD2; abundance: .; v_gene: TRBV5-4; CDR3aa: CASSRRGGTDTQYF; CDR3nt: TGTGCCAGCAGCCGTCGGGGGGGCACAGATACGCAGTATTTT
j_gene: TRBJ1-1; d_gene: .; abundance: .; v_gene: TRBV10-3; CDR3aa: CAIGEGRNTEAFF; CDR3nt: TGTGCCATCGGGGAGGGGAGGAACACTGAAGCTTTCTTT
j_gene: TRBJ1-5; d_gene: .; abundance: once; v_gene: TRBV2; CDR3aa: CASSSQEGPNQPQHF; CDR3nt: TGTGCCAGCAGTTCGCAGGAGGGCCCTAATCAGCCCCAGCATTTT
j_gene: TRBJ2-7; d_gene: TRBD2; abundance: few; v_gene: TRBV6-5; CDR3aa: CASSYERGKLYEQYF; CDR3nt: TGTGCCAGCAGTTACGAGCGGGGGAAACTCTACGAGCAGTACTTC
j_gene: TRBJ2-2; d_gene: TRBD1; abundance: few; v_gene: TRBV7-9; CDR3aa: CASSPPGQATWELFF; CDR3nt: TGTGCCAGCAGCCCGCCGGGACAGGCGACCTGGGAGCTGTTTTTT
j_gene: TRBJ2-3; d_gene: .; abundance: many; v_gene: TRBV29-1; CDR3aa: CSKWAGSTDTQYF; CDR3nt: TGCAGCAAATGGGCAGGGAGCACAGATACGCAGTATTTT
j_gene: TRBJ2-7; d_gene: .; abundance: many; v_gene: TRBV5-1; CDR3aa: CASSLGQGRHEQYF; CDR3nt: TGCGCCAGCAGCTTGGGTCAGGGGCGACACGAGCAGTACTTC